This T cell receptor (beta chain) stems from a study of T cell responses to AZD1222 COVID-19 vaccine. Sequencing used immunoSEQ multiplex PCR; TCRdb keeps in-frame clones, though not all of them. The sample carries more than 95,000 clones, approximately 89% recorded once. General study points: Per reports, nearly half of all spike-specific TCRs target regions that are unmutated in variants. Females outnumbered males among donors, who were mostly white British; clonal diversity was possibly underestimated.

With 6 bases clipped from V and 4 bases from J, the junction kept 4 bases outside the gene matches. Germline values: CDR1 LNHDA, CDR2 SQIVND (reference sequence). This CDR3 spans 13 amino acids. Only one count was recorded for this clone. Its antigen is unidentified. This sequence joins TRBV19 and TRBJ1-2; TRBD1 aligns across 8 bases. The receptor was isolated from an adult who received the AZD1222 COVID-19 vaccine. The sample in question was peripheral blood, obtained 28 days after the second AZD1222 dose. CDR3 region: CASSRQGPYGYTF. As DNA, the CDR3 is TGTGCCAGTAGCCGACAGGGGCCCTATGGCTACACCTTC. The full variable domain, in which reference TRBV19 and TRBJ1-2 provide the parts outside the CDR3, is DGGITQSPKYLFRKEGQNVTLSCEQNLNHDAMYWYRQDPGQGLRLIYYSQIVNDFQKGDIAEGYSVSREKKESFPLTVTSAQKNPTAFYLCASSRQGPYGYTFGSGTRLTVV.